This T cell receptor beta chain is drawn from a study of T cells in Graves' hyperthyroidism and ophthalmopathy. Study-level information: Before treatment of any kind, peripheral blood was taken at initial diagnosis.

Points from the study as a whole: The majority of expanded thyroid clonotypes above 0.001 also appeared in blood.

Germline lookup yields CDR1 SGHRS and CDR2 YFSETQ. The length of the CDR3 is 13 residues. At least ten counts were recorded for this clonotype. Its specificity is not known. Germline and junction disagree at one end, which may indicate a read error. There were TCR beta CDR3 regions amplified from RNA transcripts. The TCR CDR3 first-round RT-PCR relied on the HTBI primer set. Each CDR3 protein is one row after TCRdb ran MiXCR on the multiplex PCR reads. The table records around 720,000 distinct CDR3 sequences, 35% of them present only once. Hyperthyroidism was newly diagnosed in patients aged 18 to 65 (duration under 2 months).

This receptor was taken from a woman between 40 and 50 years old with Graves' hyperthyroidism. Material for sequencing was blood. This chain uses TRBV5-1 with TRBJ1-1, with a tentative D call TRBD1 (6 bases). In DNA form, the CDR3 reads TGTGCCAGCAGCTTAGAGGGGGGCACTGAAGCTTTCTTT. Protein: CASSLEGGTEAFF.